These T cell receptor beta chains were read from a single sample in a study of T-cell reconstitution after alpha-beta-depleted transplantation in children. TCRdb re-derived calls from the PCR reads in MiXCR, one entry per CDR3 protein. Of just under 550,000 distinct CDR3 sequences listed, around 19% are singletons. The source material was PBMCs from the stem cell graft donor, sampled from the stem cell graft. The receptor set was obtained from a human donor who donated a stem cell graft to a child with acute lymphoblastic leukemia. Each CDR3 is given with its conserved first and last residue. Each record gives: V gene, clone size, D gene, J gene, CDR3 DNA, CDR3 protein. A D gene is named only where the DNA matches it firmly. Some rows have no size entry. The others give once, few or many, or a class for an expanded clone.

V: TRBV11-3; size: NA; D: NA; J: TRBJ2-1; DNA: TGTGCCAGCAGCTTAGATCGACCGCCGGGCAATGAGCAGTTCTTC; CDR3: CASSLDRPPGNEQFF
V: TRBV10-3; size: few; D: TRBD2; J: TRBJ2-3; DNA: TGTGCCATCAGTGATAGCGGGAGCCCCACAGATACGCAGTATTTT; CDR3: CAISDSGSPTDTQYF
V: TRBV9; size: NA; D: TRBD2; J: TRBJ2-1; DNA: TGTGCCAGCAGCGTAAAACTGGCGGGCTCGGGAGGGTGTGAGCAGTTCTTC; CDR3: CASSVKLAGSGGCEQFF
V: TRBV6-1; size: NA; D: NA; J: TRBJ1-4; DNA: TGTGCCAGCAGGACCGGGACACCAATAAATGAAAAACTGTTTTTT; CDR3: CASRTGTPINEKLFF
V: TRBV2; size: few; D: TRBD1; J: TRBJ2-7; DNA: TGTGCCAGAGGGACAGGCCGAGGGCAGTACTTC; CDR3: CARGTGRGQYF
V: TRBV7-6; size: NA; D: TRBD1; J: TRBJ1-1; DNA: TGTGCCAGCAGCCACATCACAGGGGGCACTGAAGCTTTCTTT; CDR3: CASSHITGGTEAFF
V: TRBV5-5; size: few; D: TRBD2; J: TRBJ2-4; DNA: TGTGCCAGCAGCTTGTGGGGCGGGAGGGCCGGTGGCAAAAACATTCAGTACTTC; CDR3: CASSLWGGRAGGKNIQYF
V: TRBV3-1; size: NA; D: TRBD2; J: TRBJ2-5; DNA: TGTGCCAGCAGCCCCTGGGCTAGCGGTCACCAAGAGACCCAGTACTTC; CDR3: CASSPWASGHQETQYF
V: TRBV27; size: NA; D: TRBD1; J: TRBJ2-1; DNA: TGTGCCAGCAGTCCCACAGGGGCGGCTGAGCAGTTCTTC; CDR3: CASSPTGAAEQFF
V: TRBV6-2/TRBV6-3; size: few; D: TRBD2; J: TRBJ2-1; DNA: TGTGCCAGCAGTTACTCTAGCGGGAGGGCCGGGTTCTTC; CDR3: CASSYSSGRAGFF
V: TRBV5-1; size: few; D: TRBD1; J: TRBJ1-4; DNA: TGCGCCAGCAGCTTGGAAGGCAGGGGGCTTGAAAAACTGTTTTTT; CDR3: CASSLEGRGLEKLFF
V: TRBV7-9; size: few; D: NA; J: TRBJ1-4; DNA: TGTGCCAGCAGCTTGAGAAAAGGCGAAGAAAAACTGTTTTTT; CDR3: CASSLRKGEEKLFF
V: TRBV24-1; size: few; D: TRBD2; J: TRBJ2-7; DNA: TGTGCCACCAGTGATCACACTAGCGGGCACTACGAGCAGTACTTC; CDR3: CATSDHTSGHYEQYF
V: TRBV24-1; size: few; D: TRBD1; J: TRBJ1-5; DNA: TGTGCCACCAGCGGGACAGGGAATCAGCCCCAGCATTTT; CDR3: CATSGTGNQPQHF
V: TRBV7-9; size: NA; D: NA; J: TRBJ1-4; DNA: TGTGCCAGCACCCTATATGTTGGGGGCCGGGAAAAACTGTTTTTT; CDR3: CASTLYVGGREKLFF
V: TRBV18; size: NA; D: NA; J: TRBJ2-1; DNA: TGTGCCAGCTCACCACCCAACCCGGGCTCCTACAATGAGCAGTTCTTC; CDR3: CASSPPNPGSYNEQFF
V: TRBV7-2; size: few; D: TRBD1; J: TRBJ2-7; DNA: TGTGCCAGCAGCAACAGGGGGCTCTACGAGCAGTACTTC; CDR3: CASSNRGLYEQYF
V: TRBV18; size: many; D: NA; J: TRBJ2-1; DNA: TGTGCCAGCTCACCGGGTGGTGCCTACAATGAGCAGTTCTTC; CDR3: CASSPGGAYNEQFF
V: TRBV29-1; size: NA; D: NA; J: TRBJ2-1; DNA: TGCAGCGCGGGCCGGACCAATGAGCAGTTCTTC; CDR3: CSAGRTNEQFF
V: TRBV7-2; size: few; D: TRBD1; J: TRBJ1-1; DNA: TGTGCCAGCAGCTTAGTCACAGGGGGCGCGATCACTGAAGCTTTCTTT; CDR3: CASSLVTGGAITEAFF
V: TRBV12-5; size: NA; D: TRBD1; J: TRBJ2-5; DNA: TGTGCTAGTGGTCACCGCCCGACAGGGGTGGGAGAGACCCAGTACTTC; CDR3: CASGHRPTGVGETQYF
V: TRBV20-1; size: NA; D: TRBD2; J: TRBJ2-1; DNA: TGCATCTCCCTCTCGCGGGAGGGCCAGTCAGAGCAGTTCTTC; CDR3: CISLSREGQSEQFF
V: TRBV5-1; size: few; D: NA; J: TRBJ2-7; DNA: TGCGCCAGCAGCTTGCAGGCAAACTCCTACGAGCAGTACTTC; CDR3: CASSLQANSYEQYF